Below are 30 T cell receptor beta chains sequenced from a single sample in a study of CD8+CD57+ T cells in acquired aplastic anemia (dated by TCRdb to about 2018). Sequencing used an Illumina HiSeq 2000. TCR beta VDJ combination and CDR3 sequence profiling used genomic DNA as the template. The public sequencing data were trimmed at Q25 with fastp and processed into clonotypes with MiXCR by TCRdb, which kept only in-frame beta chains. Rows merge per CDR3 protein into single entries with the most common DNA and genes. The sample yields under 250,000 distinct CDR3 sequences; approximately 45% were counted once. The ten largest clones take up about 8.3% of the sample. Patients chosen for sequencing had shown expansion of CD8+CD57+ cells by flow cytometry. Material: sorted CD4+, CD8+, or CD8+CD57+ T cells (not recorded which) from PBMCs. Source of these receptors: a human donor with aplastic anemia.

This clonotype has a count of ten or more. The chain uses TRBV20-1 and TRBJ2-3; 10 nucleotides match TRBD2. The ends lost 4 bases at V and 6 bases at J; junction bases unmatched: 10. This CDR3 contains 15 residues. CDR1 and CDR2 from the germline V gene are DFQATT and SNEGSKA (reference sequence). The CDR3 region has the DNA TGCAGTGCTATCGTACCTAGCGGGGGTTCTGATACGCAGTATTTT. Residues: CSAIVPSGGSDTQYF.

This clonotype showed up many times. The J gene is TRBJ1-1, the V gene TRBV5-1; D perhaps matches TRBD1 (6 bases). Germline-derived CDR1 and CDR2 are SGHRS and YFSETQ. The CDR3 is 14 amino acids. The V gene lost 0 bases and the J gene lost 4 bases, with 10 bases spanning the gap. CDR3 residues: CASSLGQVGTEAFF. The CDR3 DNA reads TGCGCCAGCAGCTTGGGACAGGTCGGCACTGAAGCTTTCTTT.

DNA of the CDR3: TGCAGCGCAGAACAGGGACCCTACGAGCAGTACTTC. Translating gives CSAEQGPYEQYF. J is TRBJ2-7 and V is TRBV29-1; possibly TRBD1 for D (6 bases). This CDR3 is 12 amino acids long. V was shortened by 7 bases and J by 2 bases, with 12 bases between the two germline ends. The germline CDR1 and CDR2 sequences are SQVTM and ANQGSEA.

This clonotype occurred many times. The chain joins TRBV20-1 to TRBJ1-1, with 7 bases matching TRBD1. Germline CDR1 reads DFQATT; CDR2 reads SNEGSKA (reference sequence). J gave up 4 bases and V 1 base, and 6 bases lay outside the gene matches. The CDR3 sequence is 14 residues long. CDR3 sequence reads: CSARGDRDTTEAFF. The CDR3 DNA reads as TGCAGTGCTAGAGGAGACAGGGACACCACTGAAGCTTTCTTT.

This clonotype was seen ten or more times. The V and J genes are TRBV19 and TRBJ2-1; the D gene is possibly TRBD1 (6 bases). V shed 2 bases and J shed 8 bases, with 10 bases lying between them. Germline V lookup: CDR1 LNHDA, CDR2 SQIVND (reference sequence). The CDR3 length is 13 residues. As DNA, the CDR3 is TGTGCCAGTAGTATAACCAGGGGCGATGAGCAGTTCTTC. As protein: CASSITRGDEQFF. Looking up the rest from reference TRBV19 and TRBJ2-1 gives the full variable domain: DGGITQSPKYLFRKEGQNVTLSCEQNLNHDAMYWYRQDPGQGLRLIYYSQIVNDFQKGDIAEGYSVSREKKESFPLTVTSAQKNPTAFYLCASSITRGDEQFFGPGTRLTVL.

This clonotype was picked up many times. The chain uses TRBV6-5 and TRBJ1-4; D is uncertain. The CDR3 is 14 amino acids. Germline assignment: CDR1 MNHEY and CDR2 SVGAGI. V gave up 7 bases and J gave up 0 bases, with 9 bases separating them. CDR3: CASNGDATNEKLFF. The CDR3 DNA is TGTGCCAGCAATGGAGATGCAACTAATGAAAAACTGTTTTTT.

This clonotype was counted at least ten times. The chain has TRBV29-1 and TRBJ1-2, with D possibly being TRBD1 (5 bases). The V gene's germline CDR1 is SQVTM and CDR2 ANQGSEA. V lost 3 bases to trimming and J lost 4 bases, with 12 bases between them. The CDR3 runs to 13 residues. CDR3 loop: CSVDVLGAYGYTF. CDR3 sequence (DNA): TGCAGCGTTGATGTCCTCGGGGCCTATGGCTACACCTTC.

CDR3 amino acids: CSAGTGEGYTF. Written as DNA, the CDR3 is TGCAGCGCCGGGACAGGGGAGGGCTACACCTTC. This sequence joins TRBV29-1 and TRBJ1-2; 10 bases line up with TRBD1. With V trimmed by 7 bases and J by 8 bases, 4 bases remained unmatched. The CDR3 consists of 11 residues. The V gene's germline CDR1 is SQVTM and CDR2 ANQGSEA.

On this clonotype: The final CDR3 position lacks the conserved phenylalanine or tryptophan, pointing to a likely read error. V and J are TRBV6-1 and TRBJ2-7; 9 bases are a match to TRBD1. The V and J ends lost 1 base and 4 bases, in that order; junction bases with no gene match: 5. The CDR3 contains 15 residues. Germline V gene lookup returns CDR1 MNHNS and CDR2 SASEGT. This CDR3 is CASSEGGQGMYEQYS. The CDR3 DNA sequence: TGTGCCAGCAGTGAAGGAGGACAGGGGATGTACGAGCAGTACTCC.

This chain links TRBV15 with TRBJ2-2; D is possibly TRBD1 (5 bases). The CDR3 consists of 14 residues. V lost 4 bases to trimming and J lost 4 bases, with 10 bases between them. The germline V gene has CDR1 LNHNV and CDR2 YYDKDF (reference sequence). For the CDR3, the DNA is TGTGCCACCAGCAACGACAGCTTCACCGGGGAGCTGTTTTTT. Translated: CATSNDSFTGELFF.

This clonotype was recorded at least ten times. The chain recombines TRBV5-5 with TRBJ2-1; 9 nucleotides line up with TRBD1. V shed 4 bases, J shed 5 bases, and the junction held 4 bases outside the gene matches. The CDR3 runs 14 residues. Germline assignment: CDR1 SGHKS and CDR2 YYEKEE (reference sequence). CDR3: CASSPDRGHNEQFF. CDR3 DNA sequence: TGTGCCAGCAGCCCGGACAGGGGACACAATGAGCAGTTCTTC.

This clonotype was counted once. This sequence joins TRBV9 and TRBJ1-6; TRBD1 matches 8 bases. The CDR3 covers 15 residues. Germline CDR1 SGDLS, CDR2 YYNGEE. V was pared by 3 bases and J by 10 bases, with 9 bases of the junction left unmatched. Here the CDR3 reads CASSAAGGGNSPLHF. In nucleotides, the CDR3 is TGTGCCAGCAGCGCAGCAGGGGGCGGTAACTCACCCCTCCACTTT.

There are many counts of this clonotype. The chain uses TRBV10-1 and TRBJ2-7; D might be TRBD2 (5 bases). Per germline, CDR1 WNHNN and CDR2 SYGVQD (reference sequence). V was pared by 1 base and J by 1 base, with 8 bases between. CDR3 length: 14 amino acids. The CDR3 DNA reads as TGCGCCAGCAGTGAGTTCAGGACTTCCTACGAGCAGTACTTC. Translated, it gives CASSEFRTSYEQYF.

This sequence joins TRBV30 and TRBJ2-3; 8 bases are a match to TRBD2. CDR3 length: 15 amino acids. V shed 2 bases, J shed 2 bases, and the junction held 6 bases outside the gene matches. In germline, CDR1 is GTSNPN, CDR2 SVGIG (reference sequence). CDR3: CAWSRAGEDTDTQYF. CDR3 DNA: TGTGCCTGGAGTCGAGCGGGGGAGGACACAGATACGCAGTATTTT.

This clonotype was detected many times. The chain combines TRBV7-9 with TRBJ1-4; 7 bases fit TRBD1. Germline V gene data show CDR1 as SEHNR and CDR2 as FQNEAQ (reference sequence). This CDR3 is 14 amino acids long. Trimming at V came to 5 bases and at J to 8 bases, leaving 8 bases not matched to a gene. CDR3 DNA sequence: TGTGCCAGCAGCAAACAGGGGTTGGGCGAAAAACTGTTTTTT. It codes for CASSKQGLGEKLFF.

The J gene is TRBJ1-1, the V gene TRBV3-1; weak D call: TRBD1 (6 bases). There are 15 residues in the CDR3. Looked up from germline, CDR1 is LGHDT and CDR2 is YNNKEL (reference sequence). V lost 2 bases and J 3 bases, leaving 13 bases between the germline ends. The CDR3 sequence is CASSQSGRGYTEAFF. The DNA for the CDR3 is TGTGCCAGCAGCCAAAGTGGCAGGGGATACACTGAAGCTTTCTTT.

The chain employs TRBV6-2 or TRBV6-3 and TRBJ1-1; D perhaps matches TRBD1 (5 bases). CDR1 MNHEY and CDR2 SVGEGT come from the germline V gene. The CDR3 is made up of 15 amino acids. V was pared by 6 bases and J by 4 bases, with 18 bases between. Here the CDR3 reads CASRRPPQGGTEAFF. DNA of the CDR3: TGTGCCAGCAGGCGACCCCCCCAGGGCGGCACTGAAGCTTTCTTT.

About this clonotype: A read error is likely, as this CDR3 ends without the conserved phenylalanine or tryptophan. The rearrangement joins TRBV5-1 to TRBJ1-5; D gene ambiguous. The germline V gene encodes CDR1 SGHRS and CDR2 YFSETQ. The CDR3 is made up of 11 amino acids. V lost 2 bases to trimming and J lost 9 bases, with 6 bases between them. CDR3 residues: CASSLEGPQHS. The CDR3 region has the DNA TGCGCCAGCAGCTTAGAAGGGCCCCAGCATTCT.

J is TRBJ2-7 and V is TRBV7-9; 7 positions match TRBD2. This CDR3 has 16 amino acids. Germline trimming cut 5 bases from V and 4 bases from J; bases unmatched to any gene: 14. Germline loops: CDR1 SEHNR, CDR2 FQNEAQ (reference sequence). The CDR3 spells CASSPGLAGVFYEQYF. The CDR3 DNA reads as TGTGCCAGCAGCCCCGGCCTGGCGGGGGTATTTTACGAGCAGTACTTC. Variable domain in full (rest from reference TRBV7-9 and TRBJ2-7): DTGVSQNPRHKITKRGQNVTFRCDPISEHNRLYWYRQTLGQGPEFLTYFQNEAQLEKSRLLSDRFSAERPKGSFSTLEIQRTEQGDSAMYLCASSPGLAGVFYEQYFGPGTRLTVT.

V and J are TRBV7-2 and TRBJ2-1; tentative D call: TRBD2 (5 bases). The germline V and J ends were trimmed by 7 bases and 10 bases, with 20 bases remaining between them. The CDR3 is 14 residues long. Germline CDR1 is SGHTA and CDR2 is FQGNSA. DNA for the CDR3: TGTGCCAGCACCTCCACTGTTAGCTCGGGGGAGCAGTTCTTC. The encoded protein is CASTSTVSSGEQFF.

This clonotype occurred a few times. The V call is TRBV3-1, the J call TRBJ1-6, with no clear D. This CDR3 is built from 16 residues. Germline V gene data show CDR1 as LGHDT and CDR2 as YNNKEL (reference sequence). The V end was cut by 1 base, the J end by 8 bases, with 15 bases between. CDR3 in amino acids: CASSQVGGIRYSPLHF. DNA of the CDR3: TGTGCCAGCAGCCAAGTTGGCGGTATTAGGTATTCACCCCTCCACTTT.

In regard to this clonotype: In this CDR3 the conserved last residue, phenylalanine or tryptophan, is missing, so a read error is likely. The limits of the CDR3 on the DNA are not certain, so only TCRdb's listed CDR3 is given. This chain links TRBV7-3 with TRBJ1-4; the D call TRBD1 from the table was never checked on the DNA. Including both end residues, the CDR3 is 9 amino acids long. Germline lookup yields CDR1 SGHTA and CDR2 FQGTGA. Here the CDR3 reads CASAPARGC.

The gene calls are TRBV2 and TRBJ2-5; TRBD2 agrees at 9 bases. V shed 3 bases and J 5 bases; nucleotides not matched to a gene: 4. The CDR3 consists of 14 residues. CDR1 is SNHLY, CDR2 FYNNEI, per germline. CDR3 protein: CASSDASGVETQYF. In DNA form, the CDR3 reads TGTGCCAGCAGTGACGCTAGCGGGGTGGAGACCCAGTACTTC.

CDR3 DNA: TGTGCCAGCAGTCCCGGGGACAGTTTTAGCACTGAAGCTTTCTTT. Translating it yields CASSPGDSFSTEAFF. This chain links TRBV6-1 with TRBJ1-1; TRBD1 matches at 7 bases. CDR3 length: 15 amino acids. Germline assignment: CDR1 MNHNS and CDR2 SASEGT. Trimming removed 5 bases from V and 4 bases from J; junction bases left unmatched: 10.

The rearrangement links TRBV20-1 to TRBJ2-3; D is undetermined. The CDR3 covers 12 residues. The V gene lost 2 bases and the J gene lost 4 bases, with 7 bases spanning the gap. Germline CDR1 DFQATT, CDR2 SNEGSKA (reference sequence). The CDR3 DNA reads as TGCAGTGCTAGATCTTCGGCAGATACGCAGTATTTT. Amino acids: CSARSSADTQYF.

In the case of this clonotype: A much larger clone differs by one base, so this may be a read error. The J gene is TRBJ2-5, the V gene TRBV7-8; 7 nucleotides agree with TRBD2. Unmatched junction bases numbered 14, after V lost 3 bases and J lost 7 bases. The CDR3 extends over 16 amino acids. Germline V lookup: CDR1 SGHVS, CDR2 FQNEAQ. The chain's CDR3 is CASSLAGVVIGGTQYF. The CDR3 region has the DNA TGTGCCAGCAGCTTGGCGGGGGTGGTAATCGGAGGGACCCAGTACTTC.

This clonotype was counted a few times. This sequence may be a read error, since a much larger clone differs from it by one base. The conserved final phenylalanine or tryptophan is absent from the CDR3, which likely points to a read error. The rearrangement joins TRBV7-9 to TRBJ2-2; 8 bases map to TRBD2. With 2 bases clipped from V and 5 bases from J, the junction kept 7 bases outside the gene matches. The CDR3 has 16 amino acids. In germline, CDR1 is SEHNR, CDR2 FQNEAQ (reference sequence). In nucleotides, the CDR3 is TGTGCCAGCAGCTTAAAGGCGGGAGGCCGTACCGGGGAGCTGTTTTTA. Amino acid sequence: CASSLKAGGRTGELFL.

This clonotype was found once. The chain joins TRBV7-8 to TRBJ2-3; TRBD2 matches at 7 bases. V shed 1 base and J 1 base; nucleotides not matched to a gene: 5. The germline V gene has CDR1 SGHVS and CDR2 FQNEAQ. The CDR3 contains 16 residues. CDR3 DNA sequence: TGTGCCAGCAGCTTAGTCGCGGGGGTCCGCACAGATACGCAGTATTTT. It is translated as CASSLVAGVRTDTQYF. Using reference TRBV7-8 and TRBJ2-3 for the parts outside the CDR3, the full variable domain is GAGVSQSPRYKVAKRGQDVALRCDPISGHVSLFWYQQALGQGPEFLTYFQNEAQLDKSGLPSDRFFAERPEGSVSTLKIQRTQQEDSAVYLCASSLVAGVRTDTQYFGPGTRLTVL.

V usage is TRBV15 and J usage is TRBJ1-1; 8 bases map to TRBD1. Trimming took 1 base from V and 5 from J; bases not matched to a gene: 9. The CDR3 has 16 residues. Germline V gene sequence: CDR1 LNHNV, CDR2 YYDKDF (reference sequence). In nucleotides, the CDR3 is TGTGCCACCAGCAGAGGGACAGGGATCGGGGAGACTGAAGCTTTCTTT. Translating it yields CATSRGTGIGETEAFF.

Comment on this clonotype: The junction departs from germline at one end; a sequencing error may be responsible. The chain has TRBV5-1 and TRBJ1-1; 7 bases map to TRBD1. Germline V gene lookup returns CDR1 SGHRS and CDR2 YFSETQ. The CDR3 is 12 residues long. The CDR3 here is CASSYQGGRAAF. The CDR3 coding sequence is TGCGCCAGCAGCTATCAGGGGGGTAGGGCTGCGTTT.